These 9 T cell receptor beta chains came from one sample sequenced in a study of T cell responses to AZD1222 COVID-19 vaccine. The table came from immunoSEQ multiplex PCR; TCRdb's copy has only in-frame clones and leaves some out. The sample has 150,000 or so clones; 80% to 95% are singletons. This specimen was peripheral blood, taken on day 0 of AZD1222 vaccination. The receptor set was obtained from an adult in good health.

V usage is TRBV6-5 and J usage is TRBJ2-2; a weak D match, TRBD1 (6 bases). Germline-derived CDR1 and CDR2 are MNHEY and SVGAGI. V lost 7 bases to trimming and J lost 8 bases, with 20 bases between them. The CDR3 runs to 15 residues. DNA for the CDR3: TGTGCCAGCAATCTGGGGGCAGGGGTAAGAGGGGAGCTGTTTTTT. Translation gives CASNLGAGVRGELFF.

This clone was counted a few times. The V and J genes are TRBV20-1 and TRBJ1-2; D might be TRBD1 (6 bases). Germline CDR1 reads DFQATT; CDR2 reads SNEGSKA (reference sequence). V was cut by 3 bases and J by 0 bases, with 14 bases left in between. The CDR3 is 15 residues long. The CDR3 sequence: CSASNQGRANYGYTF. The CDR3 coding sequence is TGCAGTGCTAGTAACCAGGGGAGAGCTAACTATGGCTACACCTTC.

The V call is TRBV11-3, the J call TRBJ2-7, with D perhaps matching TRBD1 or TRBD2 (5 bases each). The length of the CDR3 is 14 residues. Germline CDR1 SGHNT, CDR2 YENEEA. V shed 4 bases and J shed 6 bases, with 16 bases lying between them. Here the CDR3 DNA reads TGTGCCAGCAGCTATCCCCGGGGACCGAGCGAGCAGTACTTC. Protein sequence: CASSYPRGPSEQYF.

The DNA for the CDR3 is TGTGCCAGCAGCCCAGGGGGCGCCTACAATGAGCAGTTCTTC. Translation gives CASSPGGAYNEQFF. This sequence joins TRBV11-3 and TRBJ2-1; 8 bases match TRBD1. The CDR3 is made up of 14 amino acids. Trimming cost V 5 bases and J 2 bases; bases outside gene matches: 2. The germline gives CDR1 SGHNT, CDR2 YENEEA.

The V call is TRBV24-1, the J call TRBJ2-7, with D perhaps TRBD2 (6 bases). There are 13 residues in the CDR3. V lost 4 bases, J lost 5 bases, and 11 bases lay in between. CDR1 and CDR2 from the germline V gene are KGHDR and SFDVKD. Here the CDR3 DNA reads TGTGCCACCAGTGAGCCGGGACTCCACGAGCAGTACTTC. Its protein is CATSEPGLHEQYF.

Only a few counts were recorded for this clone. This chain connects TRBV7-8 to TRBJ1-6; D is undetermined. Germline values: CDR1 SGHVS, CDR2 FQNEAQ. V lost 5 bases and J lost 0, with 14 bases in between. CDR3 size: 17 residues. The CDR3 bases are TGTGCCAGCAGCCCGAGGAGGGTCAGCTCCTATAATTCACCCCTCCACTTT. Translated: CASSPRRVSSYNSPLHF.

The genes are TRBV5-1 and TRBJ1-1; the D is unclear. CDR3 size: 14 residues. The germline V gene encodes CDR1 SGHRS and CDR2 YFSETQ. The V end was cut by 3 bases, the J end by 4 bases, with 13 bases between. This chain's CDR3 is CASSSVRGSTEAFF. The CDR3 DNA reads TGCGCCAGCAGCTCAGTCCGCGGGAGCACTGAAGCTTTCTTT.

The chain couples TRBV9 to TRBJ2-7; D is possibly TRBD1 or TRBD2 (5 bases each). Germline V gives CDR1 SGDLS, CDR2 YYNGEE. The CDR3 runs to 14 residues. Trimming cost V 0 bases and J 5 bases, with 12 bases left between them. The CDR3 DNA reads as TGTGCCAGCAGCGTAGCCCCGGGGACGGACGAGCAGTACTTC. Protein product: CASSVAPGTDEQYF. The full variable domain, completed using reference TRBV9 and TRBJ2-7, is DSGVTQTPKHLITATGQRVTLRCSPRSGDLSVYWYQQSLDQGLQFLIQYYNGEERAKGNILERFSAQQFPDLHSELNLSSLELGDSALYFCASSVAPGTDEQYFGPGTRLTVT.

CDR3 sequence (DNA): TGCGCCAGCAGTGTCCCGGGACAGCCAAACAGGGCACCCCTCCACTTT. Translated: CASSVPGQPNRAPLHF. The chain recombines TRBV10-2 with TRBJ1-6, with TRBD1 matching over 7 bases. This CDR3 has 16 residues. J lost 11 bases, V lost 4 bases, and 14 bases had no gene match. CDR1 and CDR2 from the germline V gene are WSHSY and SAAADI.